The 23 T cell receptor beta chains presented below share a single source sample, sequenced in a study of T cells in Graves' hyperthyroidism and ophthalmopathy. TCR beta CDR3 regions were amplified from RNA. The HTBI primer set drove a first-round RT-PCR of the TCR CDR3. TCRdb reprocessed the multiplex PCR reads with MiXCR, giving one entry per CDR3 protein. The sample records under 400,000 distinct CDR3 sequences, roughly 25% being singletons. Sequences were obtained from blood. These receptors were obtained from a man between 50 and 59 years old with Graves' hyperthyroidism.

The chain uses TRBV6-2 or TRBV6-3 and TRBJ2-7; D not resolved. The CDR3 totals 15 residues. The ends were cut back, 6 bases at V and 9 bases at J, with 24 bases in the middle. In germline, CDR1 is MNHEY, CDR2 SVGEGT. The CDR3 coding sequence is TGTGCCAGCAGATCGCAGGCAACTTTAAAGCTACGGCAGTACTTC. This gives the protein CASRSQATLKLRQYF.

This CDR3 reads CASIYNAGVTGELFF. CDR3 in DNA: TGCGCCAGCATCTATAACGCAGGGGTCACCGGGGAGCTGTTTTTT. The chain links TRBV5-1 to TRBJ2-2, with D possibly matching TRBD1 (6 bases). Trimming removed 6 bases from V and 4 bases from J, with 16 bases in between. CDR3 size: 15 residues. Germline V CDR1 and CDR2: SGHRS, YFSETQ.

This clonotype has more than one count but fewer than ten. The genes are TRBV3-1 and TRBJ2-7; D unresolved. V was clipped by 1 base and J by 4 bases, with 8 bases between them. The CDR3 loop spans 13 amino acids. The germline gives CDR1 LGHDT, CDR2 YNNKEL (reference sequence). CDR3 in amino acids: CASSQVYRYEQYF. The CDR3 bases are TGTGCCAGCAGCCAAGTATATAGGTACGAGCAGTACTTC.

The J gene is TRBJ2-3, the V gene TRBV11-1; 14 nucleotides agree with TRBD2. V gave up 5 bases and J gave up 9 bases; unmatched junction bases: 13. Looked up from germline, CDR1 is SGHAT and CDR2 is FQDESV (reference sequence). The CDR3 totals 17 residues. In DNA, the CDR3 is TGTGCCAGCAGCCGCGGGACTAGCGGGAGTCGAGGGGGGACGCAGTATTTT. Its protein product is CASSRGTSGSRGGTQYF. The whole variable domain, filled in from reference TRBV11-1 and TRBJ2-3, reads EAEVAQSPRYKITEKSQAVAFWCDPISGHATLYWYRQILGQGPELLVQFQDESVVDDSQLPKDRFSAERLKGVDSTLKIQPAELGDSAMYLCASSRGTSGSRGGTQYFGPGTRLTVL.

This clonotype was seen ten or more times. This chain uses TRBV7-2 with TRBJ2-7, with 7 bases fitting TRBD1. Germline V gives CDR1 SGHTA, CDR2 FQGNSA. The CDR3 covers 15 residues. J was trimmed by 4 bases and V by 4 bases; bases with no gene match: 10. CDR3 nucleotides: TGTGCCAGCAGCTCCCTCGACAGGGTTAGGTACGAGCAGTACTTC. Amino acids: CASSSLDRVRYEQYF.

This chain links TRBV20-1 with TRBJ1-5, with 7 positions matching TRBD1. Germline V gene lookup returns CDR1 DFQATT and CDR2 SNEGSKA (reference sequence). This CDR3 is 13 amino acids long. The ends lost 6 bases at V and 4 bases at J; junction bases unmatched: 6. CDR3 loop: CSANRGLNQPQHF. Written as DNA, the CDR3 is TGCAGTGCAAACAGGGGTTTGAATCAGCCCCAGCATTTT.

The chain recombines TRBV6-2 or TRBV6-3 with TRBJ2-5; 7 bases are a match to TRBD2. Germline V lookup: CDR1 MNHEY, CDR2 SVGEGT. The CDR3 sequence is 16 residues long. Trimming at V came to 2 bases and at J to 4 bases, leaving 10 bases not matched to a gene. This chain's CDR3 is CASSYGLRESGETQYF. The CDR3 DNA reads TGTGCCAGCAGTTACGGTCTGCGGGAGAGCGGAGAGACCCAGTACTTC.

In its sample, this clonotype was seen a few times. The CDR3 coding sequence is TGTGCCAGCAGCTTCGGGATTACCTACAATGAGCAGTTCTTC. This encodes CASSFGITYNEQFF. This chain joins TRBV11-1 and TRBJ2-1; TRBD2 is a possible D gene (5 bases). CDR1 and CDR2 (germline): SGHAT, FQDESV (reference sequence). V was trimmed by 3 bases and J by 2 bases, leaving 8 bases between them. This CDR3 is built from 14 residues. Together with reference TRBV11-1 and TRBJ2-1, the CDR3 gives the full variable domain: EAEVAQSPRYKITEKSQAVAFWCDPISGHATLYWYRQILGQGPELLVQFQDESVVDDSQLPKDRFSAERLKGVDSTLKIQPAELGDSAMYLCASSFGITYNEQFFGPGTRLTVL.

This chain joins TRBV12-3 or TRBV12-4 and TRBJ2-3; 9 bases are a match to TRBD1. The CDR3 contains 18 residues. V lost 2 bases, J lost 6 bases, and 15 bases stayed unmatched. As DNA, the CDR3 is TGTGCCAGCAGTTTATTCTCAGTGGGGGGACAGGGCCTTGATACGCAGTATTTT. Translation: CASSLFSVGGQGLDTQYF.

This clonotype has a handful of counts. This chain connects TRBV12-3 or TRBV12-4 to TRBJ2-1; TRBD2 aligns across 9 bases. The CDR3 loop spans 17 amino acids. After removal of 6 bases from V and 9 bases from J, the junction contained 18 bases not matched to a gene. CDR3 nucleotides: TGTGCCAGCAGGCCCTATAGCGGGAGCGGGAATAAGAGTGAGCAGTTCTTC. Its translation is CASRPYSGSGNKSEQFF.

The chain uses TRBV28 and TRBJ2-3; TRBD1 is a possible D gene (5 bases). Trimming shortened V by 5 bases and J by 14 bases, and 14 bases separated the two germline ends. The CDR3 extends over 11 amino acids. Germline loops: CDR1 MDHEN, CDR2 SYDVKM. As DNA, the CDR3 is TGTGCCAGCAGTGGGGCCGCCTACGCGTATTTT. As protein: CASSGAAYAYF.

The CDR3 sequence: CASSQTAQETQYF. DNA for the CDR3: TGTGCCAGTAGCCAGACAGCCCAAGAGACCCAGTACTTC. The chain links TRBV19 to TRBJ2-5, with D tentatively TRBD1 (5 bases). V was cut by 6 bases and J by 1 base, with 9 bases left in between. This CDR3 spans 13 amino acids. Germline V lookup: CDR1 LNHDA, CDR2 SQIVND (reference sequence).

The CDR3 DNA is TGTGCCAGCAGCTCCCACAGCTCCTATAATTCACCCCTCCACTTT. Protein: CASSSHSSYNSPLHF. This chain connects TRBV7-9 to TRBJ1-6, with no clear D. Germline V gives CDR1 SEHNR, CDR2 FQNEAQ (reference sequence). The CDR3 consists of 15 residues. Trimming removed 4 bases from V and 0 bases from J, with 7 bases in between.

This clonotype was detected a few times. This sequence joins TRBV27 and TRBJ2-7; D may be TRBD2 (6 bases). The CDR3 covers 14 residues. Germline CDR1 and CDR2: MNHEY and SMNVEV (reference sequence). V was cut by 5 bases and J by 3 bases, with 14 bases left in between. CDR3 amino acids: CASSPPGLNYEQYF. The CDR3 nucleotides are TGTGCCAGCAGTCCCCCGGGACTGAACTACGAGCAGTACTTC.

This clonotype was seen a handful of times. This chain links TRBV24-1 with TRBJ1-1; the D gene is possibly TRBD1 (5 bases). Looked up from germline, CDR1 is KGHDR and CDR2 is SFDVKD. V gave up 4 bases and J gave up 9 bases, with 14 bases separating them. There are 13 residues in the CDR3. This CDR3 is CATSEGDLGKAFF. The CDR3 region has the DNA TGTGCCACCAGTGAGGGGGACCTCGGGAAAGCTTTCTTT.

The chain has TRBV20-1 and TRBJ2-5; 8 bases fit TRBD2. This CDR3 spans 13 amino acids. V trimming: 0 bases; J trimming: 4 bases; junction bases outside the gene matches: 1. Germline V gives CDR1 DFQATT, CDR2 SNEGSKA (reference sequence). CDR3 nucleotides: TGCAGTGCTAGAGATCTAGCGGGAGAGACCCAGTACTTC. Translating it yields CSARDLAGETQYF.

The CDR3 reads CAISPTIESSYNEQFF. In DNA, the CDR3 is TGTGCCATCAGTCCGACTATCGAGAGCTCCTACAATGAGCAGTTCTTC. The chain combines TRBV10-3 with TRBJ2-1; D might be TRBD2 (5 bases). Trimming took off 5 bases at V and 0 bases at J, with 14 bases between the two ends. The CDR3 sequence is 16 residues long. CDR1 is ENHRY, CDR2 SYGVKD, per germline.

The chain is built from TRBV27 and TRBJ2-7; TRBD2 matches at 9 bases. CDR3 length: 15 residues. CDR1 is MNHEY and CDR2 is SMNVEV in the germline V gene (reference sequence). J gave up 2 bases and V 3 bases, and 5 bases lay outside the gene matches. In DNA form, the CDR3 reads TGTGCCAGCAGTTTTAGCGGGAGAAGTACCTACGAGCAGTACTTC. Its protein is CASSFSGRSTYEQYF.

CDR3 nucleotides: TGTGCCAGCAGGCTACAGGGGGGTGAGTACAATGAGCAGTTCTTC. This translates into CASRLQGGEYNEQFF. The rearrangement joins TRBV28 to TRBJ2-1, with 8 bases that match TRBD1. CDR3 length: 15 residues. Germline-derived CDR1 and CDR2 are MDHEN and SYDVKM. J was trimmed by 4 bases and V by 6 bases; bases with no gene match: 8.

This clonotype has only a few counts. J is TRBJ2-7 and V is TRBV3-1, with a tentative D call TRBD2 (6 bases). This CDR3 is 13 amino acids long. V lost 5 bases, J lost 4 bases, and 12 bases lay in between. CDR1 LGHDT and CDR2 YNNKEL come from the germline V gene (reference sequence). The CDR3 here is CASSATRPYEQYF. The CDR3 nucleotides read TGTGCCAGCAGCGCGACTAGACCTTACGAGCAGTACTTC.

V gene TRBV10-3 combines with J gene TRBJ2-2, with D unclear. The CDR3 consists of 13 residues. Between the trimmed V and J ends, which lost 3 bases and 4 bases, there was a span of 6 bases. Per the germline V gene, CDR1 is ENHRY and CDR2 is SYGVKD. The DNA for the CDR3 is TGTGCCATCAGTGATTCCGGCACCGGGGAGCTGTTTTTT. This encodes CAISDSGTGELFF.

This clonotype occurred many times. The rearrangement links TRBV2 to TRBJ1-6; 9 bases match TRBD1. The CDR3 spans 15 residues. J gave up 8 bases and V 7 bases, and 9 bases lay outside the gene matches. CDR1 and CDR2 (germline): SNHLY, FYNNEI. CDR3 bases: TGTGCCAGCAAGTCTAACAGGGGGCTAGATTCACCCCTCCACTTT. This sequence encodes CASKSNRGLDSPLHF.

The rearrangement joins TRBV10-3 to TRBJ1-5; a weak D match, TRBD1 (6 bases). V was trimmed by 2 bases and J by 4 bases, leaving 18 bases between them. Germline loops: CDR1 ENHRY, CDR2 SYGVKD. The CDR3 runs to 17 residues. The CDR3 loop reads CAISERVRGGRNQPQHF. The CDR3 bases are TGTGCCATCAGTGAGAGAGTGCGCGGGGGCCGAAATCAGCCCCAGCATTTT.